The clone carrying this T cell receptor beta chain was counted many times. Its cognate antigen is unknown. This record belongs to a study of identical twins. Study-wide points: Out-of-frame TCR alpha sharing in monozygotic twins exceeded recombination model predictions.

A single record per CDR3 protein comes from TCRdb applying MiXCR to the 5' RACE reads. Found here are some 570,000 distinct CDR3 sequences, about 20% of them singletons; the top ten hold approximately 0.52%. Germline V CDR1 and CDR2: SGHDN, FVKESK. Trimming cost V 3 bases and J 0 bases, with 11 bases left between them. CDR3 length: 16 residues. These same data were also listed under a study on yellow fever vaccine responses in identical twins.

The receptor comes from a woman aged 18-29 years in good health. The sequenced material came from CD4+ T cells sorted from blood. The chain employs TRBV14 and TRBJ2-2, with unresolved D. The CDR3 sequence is CASSHPALTNTGELFF. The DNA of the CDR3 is TGTGCCAGCAGCCATCCAGCATTAACGAACACCGGGGAGCTGTTTTTT.